This entry lists 14 T cell receptor beta chains sequenced from one sample in a study of control samples from healthy donors and cancer patients. Clones were sequenced by immunoSEQ multiplex PCR, and TCRdb holds only the in-frame ones, with some missing. The sample lists under 150,000 clones, roughly 92% occurring once. Sequenced: blood. The receptors stem from a man aged 25 to 40 in good health.

The gene calls are TRBV15 and TRBJ1-1; D is unclear. This CDR3 region has 13 residues. V was clipped by 1 base and J by 1 base, with 4 bases between them. The germline gives CDR1 LNHNV, CDR2 YYDKDF (reference sequence). The CDR3: CATSRGQNTEAFF. As DNA, the CDR3 is TGTGCCACCAGCAGAGGGCAGAACACTGAAGCTTTCTTT.

The J gene is TRBJ2-3, the V gene TRBV27; 7 bases are a match to TRBD2. Germline values: CDR1 MNHEY, CDR2 SMNVEV (reference sequence). This CDR3 has 15 residues. J gave up 5 bases and V 2 bases, and 7 bases lay outside the gene matches. The DNA for the CDR3 is TGTGCCAGCAGTTTAGTTGCGGGAGCTGGAGATACGCAGTATTTT. It is translated as CASSLVAGAGDTQYF.

V and J are TRBV5-4 and TRBJ2-3; TRBD2 matches at 13 bases. Germline V gene sequence: CDR1 SGHNT, CDR2 YYREEE (reference sequence). Unmatched junction bases numbered 6, after V lost 3 bases and J lost 5 bases. CDR3 size: 16 residues. The CDR3 is CASSSGLAGLRDTQYF. CDR3 in DNA: TGTGCCAGCAGCTCGGGACTAGCGGGACTCAGAGATACGCAGTATTTT.

The chain recombines TRBV9 with TRBJ2-3; D is unclear. This CDR3 comprises 14 residues. In germline, CDR1 is SGDLS, CDR2 YYNGEE. V was cut by 3 bases and J by 0 bases, with 8 bases left in between. The CDR3 DNA is TGTGCCAGCAGCGACGATGCGAGCACAGATACGCAGTATTTT. It is translated as CASSDDASTDTQYF.

This rearrangement joins TRBV5-1 to TRBJ1-1, with a weak D call TRBD1 (5 bases). V dropped 0 bases and J dropped 1 base, with 13 bases sitting between them. The germline V gene encodes CDR1 SGHRS and CDR2 YFSETQ. CDR3 length: 16 amino acids. This CDR3 is CASSLDPGHPNTEAFF. DNA of the CDR3: TGCGCCAGCAGCTTGGATCCAGGACACCCGAACACTGAAGCTTTCTTT.

This chain connects TRBV12-5 to TRBJ2-2; unclear D gene. The CDR3 has 16 residues. Trimming removed 0 bases from V and 0 bases from J, with 8 bases in between. Germline values: CDR1 LGHNT, CDR2 FRNRAP. In nucleotides, the CDR3 is TGTGCTAGTGGTTTGGTAGTAGCCCCGAACACCGGGGAGCTGTTTTTT. Translation gives CASGLVVAPNTGELFF. The variable domain in full, with the rest retrieved from reference TRBV12-5 and TRBJ2-2, is DARVTQTPRHKVTEMGQEVTMRCQPILGHNTVFWYRQTMMQGLELLAYFRNRAPLDDSGMPKDRFSAEMPDATLATLKIQPSEPRDSAVYFCASGLVVAPNTGELFFGEGSRLTVL.

This clone was seen more than once but under ten times. V usage is TRBV4-2 and J usage is TRBJ2-2; 8 nucleotides line up with TRBD2. Germline CDR1 reads LGHNA; CDR2 reads YNFKEQ. The CDR3 is 17 amino acids. Trimming cost V 4 bases and J 2 bases; bases outside gene matches: 9. CDR3 loop: CASSPGGGLDNTGELFF. The CDR3, as DNA: TGTGCCAGCAGCCCCGGAGGGGGACTAGACAACACCGGGGAGCTGTTTTTT.

The rearrangement uses TRBV29-1 and TRBJ1-4, with D uncertain. This CDR3 has 14 amino acids. Germline V gene data show CDR1 as SQVTM and CDR2 as ANQGSEA. The V end was cut by 4 bases, the J end by 7 bases, with 16 bases between. The CDR3 here is CSVVLRAAGEKLFF. CDR3 sequence (DNA): TGCAGCGTTGTATTGAGGGCCGCGGGTGAAAAACTGTTTTTT. The whole variable domain, remainder taken from reference TRBV29-1 and TRBJ1-4, is SAVISQKPSRDICQRGTSLTIQCQVDSQVTMMFWYRQQPGQSLTLIATANQGSEATYESGFVIDKFPISRPNLTFSTLTVSNMSPEDSSIYLCSVVLRAAGEKLFFGSGTQLSVL.

The V gene is TRBV4-1, the J gene TRBJ2-7; D remains ambiguous. Trimming left V 1 base short and J 4 bases short, with 11 bases between. This CDR3 is built from 14 residues. Germline CDR1 and CDR2: MGHRA and YSYEKL. CDR3 protein: CASSQVTHTYEQYF. In nucleotides, the CDR3 is TGCGCCAGCAGCCAAGTAACACACACTTACGAGCAGTACTTC.

The chain recombines TRBV19 with TRBJ2-3, with 12 positions matching TRBD2. The CDR3 runs 15 residues. CDR1 LNHDA and CDR2 SQIVND come from the germline V gene (reference sequence). The trim removed 8 bases at V and 4 bases at J, leaving 7 bases unmatched. The CDR3 DNA follows: TGTGCCAGTTCTAGCGGGAGGGCCGGGCCAGATACGCAGTATTTT. Translated, it gives CASSSGRAGPDTQYF.

The chain carries TRBV6-6 and TRBJ2-1; TRBD1 matches at 9 bases. The germline V gene encodes CDR1 MNHNY and CDR2 SVGAGI (reference sequence). CDR3 size: 15 residues. The junction had 8 bases not matched to a gene; V was cut back by 7 bases and J by 4 bases. Here the CDR3 DNA reads TGTGCCAGCATCAAAACAGGGGGCGTTTACAATGAGCAGTTCTTC. Protein product: CASIKTGGVYNEQFF.

J is TRBJ2-7 and V is TRBV24-1; TRBD1 matches 7 bases. With 12 bases clipped from V and 3 bases from J, the junction kept 4 bases outside the gene matches. Germline CDR1 KGHDR, CDR2 SFDVKD. The CDR3 length is 11 residues. The CDR3 DNA reads TGTGCCTCTGGGGACAGCTACGAGCAGTACTTC. It is translated as CASGDSYEQYF.

The chain joins TRBV4-2 to TRBJ2-7; D gene unclear. Trimming stripped 0 bases from V and 1 base from J, with 13 bases between. Germline CDR1 is LGHNA and CDR2 is YNFKEQ. The CDR3 totals 16 residues. The CDR3 spells CASSQDQALRSYEQYF. The DNA for the CDR3 is TGTGCCAGCAGCCAAGATCAGGCCCTTCGGTCCTACGAGCAGTACTTC.

The rearrangement links TRBV10-3 to TRBJ2-3; 7 bases fit TRBD2. This CDR3 comprises 13 residues. Per germline, CDR1 ENHRY and CDR2 SYGVKD. The V gene end was trimmed by 5 bases and the J gene end by 3 bases; junction bases not matched to a gene: 2. CDR3 DNA: TGTGCCATCAGTCGGGAGGCGACAGATACGCAGTATTTT. It encodes CAISREATDTQYF.